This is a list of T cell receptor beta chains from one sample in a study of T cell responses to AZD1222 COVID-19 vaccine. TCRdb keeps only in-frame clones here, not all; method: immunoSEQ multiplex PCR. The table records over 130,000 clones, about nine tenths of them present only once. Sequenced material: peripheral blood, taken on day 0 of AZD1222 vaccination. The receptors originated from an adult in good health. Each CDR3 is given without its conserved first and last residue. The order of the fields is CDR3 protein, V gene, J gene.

ASSLGPYYEQF	TRBV7-8	TRBJ2-1
ASSGRGGGKNEKLF	TRBV28	TRBJ1-4
ASSFPRNNYGYT	TRBV7-9	TRBJ1-2
ASSLSYGELF	TRBV7-9	TRBJ2-2
ASSYPEETQY	TRBV6-6	TRBJ2-5
ASSTHTGPTEAF	TRBV19	TRBJ1-1
ASSQRPRTGNTGELF	TRBV11-2	TRBJ2-2
ASSQNRVEYGYT	TRBV3-1/TRBV3-2	TRBJ1-2
ASSQRQGYSNQPQH	TRBV4-2	TRBJ1-5
ASSHRGPGGGQF	TRBV6-5	TRBJ2-1
ASRINRGERETQY	TRBV6-5	TRBJ2-5
SASEDNYGYT	TRBV20-1	TRBJ1-2
ASSREQGNTGELF	TRBV2	TRBJ2-2
ASGRDSRYEQY	TRBV5-1	TRBJ2-7
ASSQQGVFAAQY	TRBV7-9	TRBJ2-3
AISDWAGDTGELF	TRBV10-3	TRBJ2-2
ASSDPGGALKAF	TRBV6-1	TRBJ1-1
ATSPGAPYEQY	TRBV15	TRBJ2-7
SADRGMNTGELF	TRBV29-1	TRBJ2-2
ASSLPTGDEAF	TRBV28	TRBJ1-1
ASSLAGAGAF	TRBV5-1	TRBJ1-1
ASSLGPLDTQY	TRBV7-6	TRBJ2-3
ASSQGAVATDTQY	TRBV14	TRBJ2-3
ASTGTGGSYNEQF	TRBV2	TRBJ2-1
ASSLSTPNTEAF	TRBV5-1	TRBJ1-1
ASSPSGRRAI	TRBV3-1/TRBV3-2	TRBJ1-2
SVGQGASNTQY	TRBV29-1	TRBJ2-3
ATSRDTIVGYGYT	TRBV15	TRBJ1-2
ASSLYPVPGANSPLH	TRBV27	TRBJ1-6
ASSLISDTQY	TRBV5-4	TRBJ2-3
ATSNEVAREQY	TRBV15	TRBJ2-7
ASIQDRALTEAF	TRBV28	TRBJ1-1
ASSPGDFRTSYEQY	TRBV28	TRBJ2-7
ASSERPTDNEKLF	TRBV4-2	TRBJ1-4
ATTRGPNTEAF	TRBV15	TRBJ1-1
ASSTGGGRETQY	TRBV6-5	TRBJ2-5
SASRPYNSPLH	TRBV20-1	TRBJ1-6
ASSLAPGVVNEQF	TRBV7-9	TRBJ2-1
ASSLSFTYNEQF	TRBV11-3	TRBJ2-1
ASSEGSYRVDGYT	TRBV10-1	TRBJ1-2
ASGRGPTYEQY	TRBV28	TRBJ2-7
ASSLIRDWYTGELF	TRBV7-9	TRBJ2-2
SAGGTIEDTQY	TRBV20-1	TRBJ2-3
ATSTTGGSGANVLT	TRBV15	TRBJ2-6
ATSRRTTYNSPLH	TRBV15	TRBJ1-6
ASSSPGTASTSSDTQY	TRBV28	TRBJ2-3
ASSPGADDGNTIY	TRBV7-9	TRBJ1-3
ASSERGQPLSYEQY	TRBV6-1	TRBJ2-7
ASSLREGIAEQY	TRBV28	TRBJ2-7
ASSYRTSGGPSSTDTQY	TRBV5-1	TRBJ2-3
ASSYSGTGNQPQH	TRBV6-5	TRBJ1-5
ASSPQPGQGGGGYT	TRBV28	TRBJ1-2
ASSDRQSGAEAF	TRBV25-1	TRBJ1-1
ASRTGGEGYGYT	TRBV6-6	TRBJ1-2
AISPDRGPDTQY	TRBV10-3	TRBJ2-3